Each of the 21 T cell receptor beta chains below was sequenced from the same sample in a study of T-cell memory formation after mild COVID-19. MiXCR was run by TCRdb on the 5' RACE reads, yielding one entry per CDR3 protein. The data contain fewer than 250,000 distinct CDR3 sequences, 10% to 13% of them singletons. Sequences were obtained from PBMCs or a T cell subset sorted from them (not recorded which). The receptors were sampled from a man younger than 35 who had mild COVID-19 (a few samples of this study predate the infection). Cell type and time point are not known.

This clonotype was seen more than once but under ten times. The chain recombines TRBV6-5 with TRBJ1-1; weak D call: TRBD1 (5 bases). The CDR3 extends over 14 amino acids. The ends were cut back, 2 bases at V and 5 bases at J, with 12 bases in the middle. Per germline, CDR1 MNHEY and CDR2 SVGAGI. This CDR3 is CASSYGPGKTEAFF. CDR3 in DNA: TGTGCCAGCAGTTACGGCCCAGGGAAGACTGAAGCTTTCTTT.

This clonotype has more than one count but fewer than ten. The chain recombines TRBV12-3 or TRBV12-4 with TRBJ2-3; TRBD1 might be the D (5 bases). Trimming removed 3 bases from V and 9 bases from J, with 16 bases in between. The CDR3 consists of 14 residues. CDR3: CASSFRQTDTTQYF. CDR3 DNA sequence: TGTGCCAGCAGTTTCCGGCAGACAGATACAACGCAGTATTTT.

In its sample, this clonotype was seen a few times. The chain has TRBV28 and TRBJ2-3, with D unclear. Trimming took off 4 bases at V and 6 bases at J, with 8 bases between the two ends. The CDR3 totals 12 residues. In germline, CDR1 is MDHEN, CDR2 SYDVKM. CDR3 coding DNA: TGTGCCAGCAGTTCCACCAGTGATACGCAGTATTTT. Protein: CASSSTSDTQYF.

This clonotype has a count of ten or more. The CDR3 coding sequence is TGTGCCAGCAGCCAAGTCAGGGAGACCCAGTACTTC. Its protein is CASSQVRETQYF. The rearrangement links TRBV3-1 to TRBJ2-5; D gene ambiguous. The V gene lost 1 base and the J gene lost 5 bases, with 5 bases spanning the gap. Germline CDR1 reads LGHDT; CDR2 reads YNNKEL (reference sequence). The CDR3 is 12 residues long.

This clonotype was found a few times. The rearrangement links TRBV18 to TRBJ1-1; 7 bases map to TRBD1. V gave up 3 bases and J gave up 0 bases; unmatched junction bases: 4. CDR3 length: 15 amino acids. Germline V gene sequence: CDR1 KGHSH, CDR2 LQKENI. The chain's CDR3 is CASSPGTAMNTEAFF. The CDR3 DNA reads as TGTGCCAGCTCACCCGGGACAGCTATGAACACTGAAGCTTTCTTT.

The table lists this clonotype with a few counts. V is TRBV27 and J is TRBJ1-2; D might be TRBD1 (5 bases). The V and J ends lost 5 bases and 1 base respectively, with 14 bases between them. Germline V gene lookup returns CDR1 MNHEY and CDR2 SMNVEV (reference sequence). CDR3 size: 15 residues. The CDR3 here is CASSPGTGSNYGYTF. The CDR3 region has the DNA TGTGCCAGCAGTCCGGGGACGGGAAGTAACTATGGCTACACCTTC.

This clonotype was seen only a few times. This chain connects TRBV3-1 to TRBJ2-1; 9 bases line up with TRBD1. Germline V gene data show CDR1 as LGHDT and CDR2 as YNNKEL (reference sequence). With V trimmed by 3 bases and J by 6 bases, 9 bases remained unmatched. The CDR3 runs 16 residues. CDR3 loop: CASSQARDRVANEQFF. As DNA, the CDR3 is TGTGCCAGCAGCCAGGCCCGGGACAGGGTGGCCAATGAGCAGTTCTTC.

This clonotype has just a few counts. The rearrangement joins TRBV29-1 to TRBJ1-6, with TRBD1 as a possible D gene (6 bases). Per germline, CDR1 SQVTM and CDR2 ANQGSEA. V was trimmed by 7 bases and J by 4 bases, leaving 11 bases between them. This CDR3 comprises 13 residues. The DNA of the CDR3 is TGCAGCGCCCGAAGGGGGTATAATTCACCCCTCCACTTT. Its translation: CSARRGYNSPLHF.

V is TRBV6-6 and J is TRBJ1-6, with 8 bases that match TRBD1. Germline CDR1 and CDR2: MNHNY and SVGAGI (reference sequence). CDR3 length: 15 residues. Trimming took 6 bases from V and 9 from J; bases not matched to a gene: 10. The CDR3 region is CASSLLGQGGSPLHF. CDR3 nucleotide sequence: TGTGCCAGCAGCCTCCTTGGACAGGGAGGTTCACCCCTCCACTTT.

This chain connects TRBV7-2 to TRBJ2-7, with D unresolved. Trimming took 2 bases from V and 6 from J, leaving 11 bases between them. The CDR3 totals 13 residues. The germline V gene encodes CDR1 SGHTA and CDR2 FQGNSA. Here the CDR3 DNA reads TGTGCCAGCAGCTTATCCTTGGGGTCCGAGCAGTACTTC. Translated, it gives CASSLSLGSEQYF.

The chain carries TRBV12-3 or TRBV12-4 and TRBJ2-3; tentatively, D is TRBD1 (7 bases). Trimming left V 5 bases short and J 2 bases short, with 11 bases between. The CDR3 extends over 14 amino acids. CDR3 region: CASSQGGHTDTQYF. The CDR3 DNA is TGTGCCAGCAGTCAGGGGGGACACACAGATACGCAGTATTTT.

The V and J genes are TRBV5-1 and TRBJ2-3, with 9 bases fitting TRBD1. Germline V CDR1 and CDR2: SGHRS, YFSETQ. This CDR3 region has 16 residues. The J segment lost 4 bases and the V segment lost 0 bases, leaving 6 bases of the junction unmatched. CDR3 nucleotides: TGCGCCAGCAGCTTGGCCCGGGACAGGGTGGCAGATACGCAGTATTTT. Its protein product is CASSLARDRVADTQYF.

The sample holds a few counts of this clonotype. V gene TRBV7-2 combines with J gene TRBJ2-7; possibly TRBD1 or TRBD2 for D (7 bases each). This CDR3 is built from 16 residues. The V gene lost 4 bases and the J gene lost 6 bases, with 22 bases spanning the gap. Germline V CDR1 and CDR2: SGHTA, FQGNSA. The CDR3 spells CASSSGRGGRFSEQYF. In nucleotides, the CDR3 is TGTGCCAGCAGCTCCGGCAGGGGGGGGCGGTTCAGCGAGCAGTACTTC. Filled out from reference TRBV7-2 and TRBJ2-7, the complete variable domain reads GAGVSQSPSNKVTEKGKDVELRCDPISGHTALYWYRQSLGQGLEFLIYFQGNSAPDKSGLPSDRFSAERTGGSVSTLTIQRTQQEDSAVYLCASSSGRGGRFSEQYFGPGTRLTVT.

The gene calls are TRBV6-6 and TRBJ2-7; 10 nucleotides align to TRBD1. There are 15 residues in the CDR3. The V gene end was trimmed by 0 bases and the J gene end by 4 bases; junction bases not matched to a gene: 3. Germline CDR1 MNHNY, CDR2 SVGAGI (reference sequence). Here the CDR3 reads CASSYSGQGGYEQYF. The DNA for the CDR3 is TGTGCCAGCAGTTACTCTGGACAGGGGGGGTACGAGCAGTACTTC.

In this sample, this clonotype turned up a few times. The chain uses TRBV5-1 and TRBJ2-1, with TRBD2 matching 8 bases. This CDR3 has 16 residues. Germline V gives CDR1 SGHRS, CDR2 YFSETQ. Germline trimming cut 0 bases from V and 5 bases from J; bases unmatched to any gene: 7. The CDR3 DNA sequence: TGCGCCAGCAGCTTGGTCCCAGCGGGGGCCAACAATGAGCAGTTCTTC. It specifies CASSLVPAGANNEQFF.

The sample holds many counts of this clonotype. The V call is TRBV4-1, the J call TRBJ2-4, with 7 bases aligning to TRBD1. Trimming took 0 bases from V and 1 from J; bases not matched to a gene: 3. CDR1 MGHRA and CDR2 YSYEKL come from the germline V gene. The CDR3 has 16 amino acids. The CDR3, as DNA: TGCGCCAGCAGCCAAGATGTGACAGGGGCCAAAAACATTCAGTACTTC. Protein sequence: CASSQDVTGAKNIQYF.

This clonotype has more than one count but fewer than ten. This chain links TRBV18 with TRBJ2-5; unclear D gene. There are 15 residues in the CDR3. The V end was cut by 6 bases, the J end by 0 bases, with 14 bases between. CDR1 is KGHSH, CDR2 LQKENI, per germline. The CDR3 loop is CASSVNSKNQETQYF. The CDR3 nucleotides are TGTGCCAGCTCCGTTAATAGCAAAAACCAAGAGACCCAGTACTTC.

This clonotype came up a few times. The gene calls are TRBV6-1 and TRBJ1-1; 10 bases match TRBD1. V shed 8 bases, J shed 7 bases, and the junction held 4 bases outside the gene matches. Looked up from germline, CDR1 is MNHNS and CDR2 is SASEGT. This CDR3 comprises 12 residues. CDR3 sequence reads: CASGDRGDEAFF. DNA for the CDR3: TGTGCCAGCGGGGACAGGGGCGATGAAGCTTTCTTT.

This clonotype was recorded a few times. The chain has TRBV7-6 and TRBJ2-6; D uncertain. The CDR3 extends over 14 amino acids. Deletions cut 6 bases from V and 4 bases from J, with 10 bases between. The germline gives CDR1 SGHVS, CDR2 FNYEAQ. CDR3 region: CASSSQAGANVLTF. In DNA form, the CDR3 reads TGTGCCAGCAGTTCTCAGGCCGGGGCCAACGTCCTGACTTTC.

A few counts support this clonotype. The J gene is TRBJ1-2, the V gene TRBV7-8; tentative D call: TRBD1 (5 bases). V shed 4 bases and J shed 7 bases, with 16 bases lying between them. This CDR3 has 14 residues. Germline loops: CDR1 SGHVS, CDR2 FQNEAQ. DNA of the CDR3: TGTGCCAGCAGCTCCCGGGAGGGGATGGGTGGCTACACCTTC. Amino acids: CASSSREGMGGYTF.

This clonotype was counted only a few times. At one end the junction does not follow the germline gene, possibly because of a read error. The chain couples TRBV7-2 to TRBJ2-2; 11 bases match TRBD2. Germline V gene data show CDR1 as SGHTA and CDR2 as FQGNSA. The CDR3 loop spans 17 amino acids. The CDR3 region has the DNA TGTGCCAGCAGCCGACAACGGGGGACTAGCGGTACCGGAGAGCTGTTTTTT. This gives the protein CASSRQRGTSGTGELFF.